These 16 T cell receptor beta chains came from one sample sequenced in a study of T cells in Graves' hyperthyroidism and ophthalmopathy. Amplified TCR beta CDR3 regions derived from RNA transcripts. Initially, a first-round RT-PCR of the TCR CDR3 employed the HTBI primer set. TCRdb re-analysed the multiplex PCR reads in MiXCR, keeping a single row per CDR3 protein. Here the sample spans fewer than 450,000 distinct CDR3 sequences, roughly 15% being singletons. The sequencing sample was made of blood. These receptor sequences come from a woman aged 55-69 years with Graves' ophthalmopathy.

This clonotype has a handful of counts. The V and J genes are TRBV5-6 and TRBJ2-1; TRBD1 matches at 11 bases. This CDR3 contains 15 residues. The V segment lost 2 bases and the J segment 7 bases; nucleotides outside the gene matches: 5. Per the germline V gene, CDR1 is SGHDT and CDR2 is YYEEEE. The DNA for the CDR3 is TGTGCCAGCAGCTTCCGGGACAGGGGGTTAAATGAGCAGTTCTTC. Encoded protein: CASSFRDRGLNEQFF.

This clonotype has ten or more counts. The chain joins TRBV20-1 to TRBJ2-3; 10 bases are shared with TRBD2. CDR3 length equals 15 residues. CDR1 is DFQATT, CDR2 SNEGSKA, per germline (reference sequence). The V gene end was trimmed by 5 bases and the J gene end by 2 bases; junction bases not matched to a gene: 7. The CDR3 is CSAYNGLADTDTQYF. The CDR3 region has the DNA TGCAGTGCTTACAATGGACTAGCGGACACAGATACGCAGTATTTT.

V gene TRBV19 combines with J gene TRBJ1-5; TRBD1 agrees at 9 bases. In germline, CDR1 is LNHDA, CDR2 SQIVND (reference sequence). The trim removed 6 bases at V and 7 bases at J, leaving 7 bases unmatched. The CDR3 extends over 14 amino acids. The CDR3 loop reads CASRGQGGGQPQHF. The CDR3 region has the DNA TGTGCCAGTAGGGGACAGGGCGGAGGCCAGCCCCAGCATTTT.

This clonotype was observed a few times. V and J are TRBV5-1 and TRBJ2-5; tentative D call: TRBD2 (7 bases). The V gene lost 4 bases and the J gene lost 4 bases, with 20 bases spanning the gap. CDR1 and CDR2 (germline): SGHRS, YFSETQ. CDR3 length: 16 amino acids. The CDR3 sequence: CASSRGGQGERETQYF. CDR3 nucleotide sequence: TGCGCCAGCAGCAGGGGGGGGCAGGGAGAAAGAGAGACCCAGTACTTC.

Many counts were recorded for this clonotype. The chain combines TRBV30 with TRBJ1-1; unclear D gene. Looked up from germline, CDR1 is GTSNPN and CDR2 is SVGIG (reference sequence). V was shortened by 3 bases and J by 5 bases, with 7 bases between the two germline ends. The CDR3 runs 11 residues. The chain's CDR3 is CAWRGLTEAFF. The CDR3 bases are TGTGCCTGGAGGGGATTGACTGAAGCTTTCTTT.

The V gene is TRBV24-1, the J gene TRBJ2-7; TRBD1 might be the D (6 bases). Germline-derived CDR1 and CDR2 are KGHDR and SFDVKD. CDR3 length equals 14 residues. Trimming shortened V by 4 bases and J by 4 bases, and 13 bases separated the two germline ends. The CDR3 sequence is CATSDSRQVYEQYF. The CDR3 nucleotides are TGTGCCACCAGTGACTCTCGACAGGTGTACGAGCAGTACTTC.

The V call is TRBV24-1, the J call TRBJ2-1; 10 positions match TRBD2. The junction had 6 bases not matched to a gene; V was cut back by 7 bases and J by 4 bases. CDR1 and CDR2 from the germline V gene are KGHDR and SFDVKD. The CDR3 totals 15 residues. Written as DNA, the CDR3 is TGTGCCACCAGAGACGGAGCGGGAGGGTACAATGAGCAGTTCTTC. Translated: CATRDGAGGYNEQFF.

This clonotype was recorded many times. The chain recombines TRBV12-3 or TRBV12-4 with TRBJ2-1; D ambiguous. CDR3 length: 13 amino acids. V lost 5 bases and J 4 bases, leaving 9 bases between the germline ends. The CDR3 loop is CASSPARYNEQFF. In DNA form, the CDR3 reads TGTGCCAGCAGTCCCGCCAGATACAATGAGCAGTTCTTC.

This clonotype was detected only a few times. Possible read error: a much larger clone is one base away. This chain's CDR3 is CASSLLRGTTEETQYF. The CDR3, as DNA: TGTGCCAGCAGCTTATTGCGGGGGACCACTGAGGAGACCCAGTACTTC. The chain couples TRBV7-2 to TRBJ2-5; 7 bases line up with TRBD2. The V gene's germline CDR1 is SGHTA and CDR2 FQGNSA. The CDR3 is 16 amino acids. The J segment lost 5 bases and the V segment lost 2 bases, leaving 11 bases of the junction unmatched.

This clonotype was picked up many times. The V gene is TRBV10-3, the J gene TRBJ2-1; D unclear. Germline-derived CDR1 and CDR2 are ENHRY and SYGVKD. Trimming pared 0 bases from V and 6 bases from J, leaving 3 bases between. CDR3 size: 12 residues. The CDR3 here is CAISESGNEQFF. In DNA, the CDR3 is TGTGCCATCAGTGAGTCGGGCAATGAGCAGTTCTTC.

This clonotype was counted a few times. This chain links TRBV7-9 with TRBJ2-7; 12 bases fit TRBD2. The CDR3 runs 14 residues. Germline trimming cut 5 bases from V and 5 bases from J; bases unmatched to any gene: 4. The V gene's germline CDR1 is SEHNR and CDR2 FQNEAQ (reference sequence). This chain's CDR3 is CASSLTSGSNEQYF. The DNA of the CDR3 is TGTGCCAGCAGCCTGACTAGCGGGAGTAACGAGCAGTACTTC.

In its sample, this clonotype was seen many times. The CDR3 DNA is TGTGCCAGCAGTCCTGGACAGGGGGCCGGAGGGACTGAAGCTTTCTTT. It yields the protein CASSPGQGAGGTEAFF. The rearrangement joins TRBV12-3 or TRBV12-4 to TRBJ1-1; 11 nucleotides agree with TRBD1. This CDR3 region has 16 residues. The V gene end was trimmed by 5 bases and the J gene end by 5 bases; junction bases not matched to a gene: 10.

In this sample, this clonotype turned up a few times. V usage is TRBV7-8 and J usage is TRBJ1-2; the match to TRBD1 covers 9 bases. This CDR3 comprises 16 residues. Germline assignment: CDR1 SGHVS and CDR2 FQNEAQ. The junction had 13 bases not matched to a gene; V was cut back by 4 bases and J by 7 bases. This CDR3 is CASSSTGTGPIGGYTF. As DNA, the CDR3 is TGTGCCAGCAGCTCGACCGGGACAGGGCCCATTGGTGGCTACACCTTC.

This chain joins TRBV6-1 and TRBJ2-1; the D gene is possibly TRBD2 (5 bases). Germline CDR1 is MNHNS and CDR2 is SASEGT. This CDR3 spans 16 amino acids. V shed 6 bases and J shed 0 bases, with 15 bases lying between them. The CDR3 region is CASSRGLAASYNEQFF. CDR3 nucleotides: TGTGCCAGCAGCCGGGGTCTAGCTGCCTCCTACAATGAGCAGTTCTTC.

This clonotype was counted between two and nine times. The chain employs TRBV7-3 and TRBJ2-2; D is unresolved. This CDR3 contains 13 residues. V was cut by 1 base and J by 6 bases, with 6 bases left in between. Germline V gene lookup returns CDR1 SGHTA and CDR2 FQGTGA. The CDR3 loop reads CASSLISPGELFF. The DNA for the CDR3 is TGTGCCAGCAGCTTAATTTCCCCCGGGGAGCTGTTTTTT.

This clonotype was recorded a few times. The J gene is TRBJ2-7, the V gene TRBV6-1, with D unclear. The CDR3 is 12 amino acids. Trimming cost V 0 bases and J 2 bases, with 2 bases left between them. Germline values: CDR1 MNHNS, CDR2 SASEGT. The CDR3: CASSEAPYEQYF. The CDR3 nucleotides are TGTGCCAGCAGTGAAGCCCCCTACGAGCAGTACTTC.